These 4 T cell receptor beta chains were sequenced from one sample in a study of blood T cell repertoires in COVID-19. Repertoires were generated with immunoSEQ multiplex PCR, while TCRdb's copy carries only in-frame clones and drops some. This repertoire shows just under 350,000 clones, over 70% found once; its top ten account for approximately 3%. Sequenced sample: peripheral blood. The origin of the receptors is a man aged 25-45 years with active or convalescent COVID-19.

At least ten counts were recorded for this clone. This chain links TRBV7-2 with TRBJ1-4; D perhaps matches TRBD1 (6 bases). V lost 5 bases, J lost 8 bases, and 15 bases lay in between. Germline V CDR1 and CDR2: SGHTA, FQGNSA. The CDR3 has 14 residues. CDR3 DNA: TGTGCCAGCAGCCCCTGGGGGCAGGAGGAAAAACTGTTTTTT. It yields the protein CASSPWGQEEKLFF.

This chain uses TRBV18 with TRBJ1-4; D is ambiguous. Germline V lookup: CDR1 KGHSH, CDR2 LQKENI. V lost 6 bases to trimming and J lost 2 bases, with 25 bases between them. This CDR3 region has 19 residues. The CDR3: CASSQKFTPAVGTNEKLFF. Here the CDR3 DNA reads TGTGCCAGCTCTCAGAAATTTACCCCAGCGGTGGGGACTAATGAAAAACTGTTTTTT.

The V call is TRBV28, the J call TRBJ2-1, with 8 bases lining up with TRBD2. Germline V lookup: CDR1 MDHEN, CDR2 SYDVKM. The CDR3 contains 14 residues. V shed 7 bases and J 0 bases; nucleotides not matched to a gene: 2. CDR3 amino acids: CASIGGGSYNEQFF. CDR3 in DNA: TGTGCCAGCATCGGGGGGGGCTCCTACAATGAGCAGTTCTTC.

The sample holds many counts of this clone. The V gene is TRBV10-3, the J gene TRBJ2-1; 12 nucleotides line up with TRBD2. CDR3 length: 15 residues. J was trimmed by 13 bases and V by 0 bases; bases with no gene match: 7. The germline V gene encodes CDR1 ENHRY and CDR2 SYGVKD. CDR3 coding DNA: TGTGCCATCAGTGAGTCGGTCCTAGCGGGAGGGTCTCAGTTCTTC. Protein sequence: CAISESVLAGGSQFF.